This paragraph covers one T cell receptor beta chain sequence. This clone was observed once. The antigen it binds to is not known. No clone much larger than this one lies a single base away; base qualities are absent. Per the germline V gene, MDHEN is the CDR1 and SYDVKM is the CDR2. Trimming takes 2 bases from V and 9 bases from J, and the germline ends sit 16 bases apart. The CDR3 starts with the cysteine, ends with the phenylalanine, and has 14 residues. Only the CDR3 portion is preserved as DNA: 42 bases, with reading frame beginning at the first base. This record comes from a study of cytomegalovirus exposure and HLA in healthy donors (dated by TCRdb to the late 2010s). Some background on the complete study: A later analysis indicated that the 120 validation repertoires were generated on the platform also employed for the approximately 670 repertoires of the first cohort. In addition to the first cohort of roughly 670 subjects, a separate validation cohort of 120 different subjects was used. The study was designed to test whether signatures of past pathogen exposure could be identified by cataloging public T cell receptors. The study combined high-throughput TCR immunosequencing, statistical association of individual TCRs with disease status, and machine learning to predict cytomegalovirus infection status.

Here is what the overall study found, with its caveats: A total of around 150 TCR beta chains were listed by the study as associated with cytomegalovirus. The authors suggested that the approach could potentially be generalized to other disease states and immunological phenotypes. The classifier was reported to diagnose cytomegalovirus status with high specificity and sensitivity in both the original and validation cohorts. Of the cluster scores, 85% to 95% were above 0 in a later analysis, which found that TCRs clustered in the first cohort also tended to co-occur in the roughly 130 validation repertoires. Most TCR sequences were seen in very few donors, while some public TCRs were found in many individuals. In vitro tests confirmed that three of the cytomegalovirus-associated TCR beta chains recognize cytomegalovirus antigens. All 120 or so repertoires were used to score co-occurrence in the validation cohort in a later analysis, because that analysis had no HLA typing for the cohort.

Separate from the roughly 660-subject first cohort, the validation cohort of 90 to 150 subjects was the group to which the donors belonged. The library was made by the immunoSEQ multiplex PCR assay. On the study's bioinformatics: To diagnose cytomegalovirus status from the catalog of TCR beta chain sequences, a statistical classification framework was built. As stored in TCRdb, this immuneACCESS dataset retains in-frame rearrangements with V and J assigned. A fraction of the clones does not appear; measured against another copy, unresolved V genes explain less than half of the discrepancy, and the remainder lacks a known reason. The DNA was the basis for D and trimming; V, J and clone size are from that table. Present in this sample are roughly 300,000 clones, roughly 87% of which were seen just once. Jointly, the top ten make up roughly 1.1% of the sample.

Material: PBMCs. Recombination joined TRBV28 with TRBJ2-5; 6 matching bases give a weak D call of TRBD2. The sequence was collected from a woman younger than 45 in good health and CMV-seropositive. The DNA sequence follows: TGTGCCAGCAGTTTAGGGGTAGGACGGGGGTCCCAGTACTTC. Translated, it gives CASSLGVGRGSQYF. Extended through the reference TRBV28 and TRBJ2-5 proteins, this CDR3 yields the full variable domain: DVKVTQSSRYLVKRTGEKVFLECVQDMDHENMFWYRQDPGLGLRLIYFSYDVKMKEKGDIPEGYSVSREKKERFSLILESASTNQTSMYLCASSLGVGRGSQYFGPGTRLLVL.